This note documents a single T cell receptor beta chain sequence. This record belongs to a study of control samples from healthy donors and cancer patients. Trimming removed 0 bases at V and 9 bases at J, with 12 bases between. The CDR3 has 13 amino acids. Germline CDR1 is GTSNPN and CDR2 is SVGIG (reference sequence). Assay used: immunoSEQ multiplex PCR; TCRdb lists only in-frame clones, some missing. The table lists around 130,000 clones, approximately 90% of them singletons. This sequence was found in a middle-aged man in good health. The specimen sequenced was blood. The genes are TRBV30 and TRBJ1-5; possibly TRBD1 for D (5 bases). CDR3 coding DNA: TGTGCCTGGAGTGTGGACCGGGGCGGGCCCCAGCATTTT. Residues: CAWSVDRGGPQHF.